The 30 T cell receptor beta chains given below trace back to one sample, sequenced in a study of shared T cell receptors in the human thymus (dated by TCRdb to the early 2020s). Preparation of the library involved the immunoSEQ multiplex PCR assay. The clones in this table, taken by TCRdb from immuneACCESS, are in-frame only. Not every clone is retained; where verified, under half of the shortfall comes from an unresolved V gene, and the cause of the rest is unknown. Within this sample are 540,000 or so clones, with about four fifths of them counted one time only. The ten largest clones represent about 0.012% of the sample. The same data also went into a second study, on human thymus T cells.

The sequencing input was thymocytes. Source of these receptors: a boy younger than two with a congenital heart defect. Donor details come from another sample of the same person, matched by shared clones.

This clone was recorded a few times. The gene calls are TRBV18 and TRBJ2-1; D may be TRBD2 (6 bases). Trimming stripped 4 bases from V and 0 bases from J, with 7 bases between. The CDR3 has 14 residues. Germline V CDR1 and CDR2: KGHSH, LQKENI. CDR3 sequence reads: CASSQGGSYNEQFF. DNA for the CDR3: TGTGCCAGCTCACAGGGAGGCTCCTACAATGAGCAGTTCTTC.

Here the CDR3 reads CASSYTGWTGGYEQYF. The CDR3 DNA reads TGTGCCAGCAGTTACACGGGGTGGACGGGGGGATACGAGCAGTACTTC. The chain links TRBV6-5 to TRBJ2-7, with 7 bases identical to TRBD2. The V segment lost 2 bases and the J segment 4 bases; nucleotides outside the gene matches: 11. Germline CDR1 and CDR2: MNHEY and SVGAGI. The CDR3 contains 16 residues.

This clone was seen once. The V call is TRBV25-1, the J call TRBJ2-3, with unresolved D. The CDR3 is 15 amino acids. The V gene lost 3 bases and the J gene lost 5 bases, with 15 bases spanning the gap. In germline, CDR1 is MGHDK, CDR2 SYGVNS. Here the CDR3 reads CASSDVTPELDTQYF. The CDR3 DNA follows: TGTGCCAGCAGTGACGTCACTCCCGAGTTAGATACGCAGTATTTT.

The table lists this clone with a few counts. This sequence joins TRBV4-3 and TRBJ2-7; possible D gene TRBD1, 9 bases. V gave up 0 bases and J gave up 5 bases, with 20 bases separating them. Germline V gene sequence: CDR1 LGHNA, CDR2 YSLEER. The CDR3 totals 17 residues. The CDR3 region has the DNA TGCGCCAGCAGCCAAGATATCGGGAGGGGACAGGGTGACGAGCAGTACTTC. This encodes CASSQDIGRGQGDEQYF.

V usage is TRBV18 and J usage is TRBJ2-2, with D possibly matching TRBD1 (6 bases). This CDR3 comprises 17 residues. V was cut by 0 bases and J by 1 base, with 12 bases left in between. Germline V lookup: CDR1 KGHSH, CDR2 LQKENI. CDR3 sequence reads: CASSPPSHRVNTGELFF. CDR3 DNA: TGTGCCAGCTCACCACCGAGTCACAGGGTGAACACCGGGGAGCTGTTTTTT.

The rearrangement joins TRBV30 to TRBJ2-1; perhaps TRBD2 as D (5 bases). With 0 bases removed from V and 9 bases from J, the gap between germline ends came to 15 bases. This CDR3 is 14 amino acids long. The germline gives CDR1 GTSNPN, CDR2 SVGIG (reference sequence). CDR3 sequence (DNA): TGTGCCTGGAGTGTACCTTCCCCTGGGAGTGAGCAGTTCTTC. As protein: CAWSVPSPGSEQFF. The full variable domain, its missing parts supplied by reference TRBV30 and TRBJ2-1, is SQTIHQWPATLVQPVGSPLSLECTVEGTSNPNLYWYRQAAGRGLQLLFYSVGIGQISSEVPQNLSASRPQDRQFILSSKKLLLSDSGFYLCAWSVPSPGSEQFFGPGTRLTVL.

The V gene is TRBV5-4, the J gene TRBJ2-3; 7 bases are shared with TRBD1. V was clipped by 2 bases and J by 1 base; unmatched bases: 10. Germline-derived CDR1 and CDR2 are SGHNT and YYREEE (reference sequence). This CDR3 comprises 17 residues. The CDR3 nucleotides are TGTGCCAGCAGCTTTTCGACAGGGAAGATTTGCACAGATACGCAGTATTTT. This translates into CASSFSTGKICTDTQYF. The full variable domain, its missing parts supplied by reference TRBV5-4 and TRBJ2-3, is ETGVTQSPTHLIKTRGQQVTLRCSSQSGHNTVSWYQQALGQGPQFIFQYYREEENGRGNFPPRFSGLQFPNYSSELNVNALELDDSALYLCASSFSTGKICTDTQYFGPGTRLTVL.

The chain joins TRBV27 to TRBJ2-7; 10 bases map to TRBD1. There are 14 residues in the CDR3. Germline lookup yields CDR1 MNHEY and CDR2 SMNVEV (reference sequence). V was clipped by 6 bases and J by 2 bases; unmatched bases: 4. The CDR3 bases are TGTGCCAGCAGGACAGGGGGCGAAGCCTACGAGCAGTACTTC. As protein: CASRTGGEAYEQYF.

V gene TRBV9 combines with J gene TRBJ2-2; maybe TRBD1 (6 bases). The V gene's germline CDR1 is SGDLS and CDR2 YYNGEE. With 0 bases removed from V and 6 bases from J, the gap between germline ends came to 6 bases. The CDR3 extends over 13 amino acids. CDR3 loop: CASSVGQAGELFF. In DNA, the CDR3 is TGTGCCAGCAGCGTAGGACAGGCCGGGGAGCTGTTTTTT.

The sample holds one count of this clone. The CDR3 loop reads CASSGHGPEPYQETQYF. The DNA for the CDR3 is TGTGCCAGCAGCGGCCATGGCCCTGAACCGTACCAAGAGACCCAGTACTTC. The chain is built from TRBV5-4 and TRBJ2-5; D unclear. The V end was cut by 4 bases, the J end by 0 bases, with 19 bases between. The length of the CDR3 is 17 residues. The V gene's germline CDR1 is SGHNT and CDR2 YYREEE (reference sequence).

This sequence joins TRBV15 and TRBJ2-5, with 7 bases matching TRBD1. This CDR3 comprises 17 residues. The ends lost 4 bases at V and 5 bases at J; junction bases unmatched: 16. In germline, CDR1 is LNHNV, CDR2 YYDKDF (reference sequence). This CDR3 is CATSTGRQGSSRETQYF. The CDR3 coding sequence is TGTGCCACCAGCACTGGCCGACAGGGATCTTCGCGGGAGACCCAGTACTTC.

This clone was detected a few times. This rearrangement joins TRBV27 to TRBJ1-5; 8 positions match TRBD1. The germline CDR1 and CDR2 sequences are MNHEY and SMNVEV (reference sequence). J was trimmed by 5 bases and V by 8 bases; bases with no gene match: 5. CDR3 length: 13 amino acids. The CDR3 sequence is CASRNRGDQPQHF. In nucleotides, the CDR3 is TGTGCCAGCCGCAACAGGGGGGATCAGCCCCAGCATTTT.

The chain uses TRBV9 and TRBJ1-1; D not certain. The CDR3 has 16 amino acids. Per the germline V gene, CDR1 is SGDLS and CDR2 is YYNGEE. Trimming pared 1 base from V and 1 base from J, leaving 14 bases between. CDR3 loop: CASSVFPAGRNTEAFF. The CDR3 nucleotides read TGTGCCAGCAGCGTATTTCCGGCCGGGAGGAACACTGAAGCTTTCTTT. The full variable domain, rest sourced from reference TRBV9 and TRBJ1-1, is DSGVTQTPKHLITATGQRVTLRCSPRSGDLSVYWYQQSLDQGLQFLIQYYNGEERAKGNILERFSAQQFPDLHSELNLSSLELGDSALYFCASSVFPAGRNTEAFFGQGTRLTVV.

This chain joins TRBV6-5 and TRBJ1-5; D is uncertain. This CDR3 has 13 residues. Germline values: CDR1 MNHEY, CDR2 SVGAGI. V was clipped by 8 bases and J by 0 bases, with 8 bases between them. The CDR3 protein is CASADNSNQPQHF. The CDR3 region has the DNA TGTGCCAGCGCAGATAATAGCAATCAGCCCCAGCATTTT.

This rearrangement joins TRBV4-3 to TRBJ2-7; 9 positions match TRBD1. V gave up 2 bases and J gave up 3 bases; unmatched junction bases: 5. The CDR3 is 15 amino acids. The V gene's germline CDR1 is LGHNA and CDR2 YSLEER. CDR3 sequence reads: CASSQRTGENYEQYF. The CDR3 DNA sequence: TGCGCCAGCAGCCAACGGACAGGGGAGAACTACGAGCAGTACTTC.

Written as DNA, the CDR3 is TGTGCCAGCAGCTTAGCATACGGAGATGGCTACACCTTC. It codes for CASSLAYGDGYTF. The chain employs TRBV7-9 and TRBJ1-2; no reliable D call. This CDR3 contains 13 residues. V was clipped by 0 bases and J by 6 bases, with 8 bases between them. Germline assignment: CDR1 SEHNR and CDR2 FQNEAQ (reference sequence).

This chain links TRBV28 with TRBJ1-1; the match to TRBD1 covers 9 bases. J gave up 4 bases and V 7 bases, and 19 bases lay outside the gene matches. Germline CDR1 is MDHEN and CDR2 is SYDVKM. The CDR3 is 18 residues long. DNA of the CDR3: TGTGCCAGCAATCACAAGGACAGGGGCGGCCTATGGGGCACTGAAGCTTTCTTT. Translation: CASNHKDRGGLWGTEAFF. The whole variable domain, remainder taken from reference TRBV28 and TRBJ1-1, is DVKVTQSSRYLVKRTGEKVFLECVQDMDHENMFWYRQDPGLGLRLIYFSYDVKMKEKGDIPEGYSVSREKKERFSLILESASTNQTSMYLCASNHKDRGGLWGTEAFFGQGTRLTVV.

This clone was detected only a few times. The chain has TRBV15 and TRBJ1-2; tentatively, D is TRBD1 (5 bases). This CDR3 is built from 16 residues. Trimming stripped 0 bases from V and 5 bases from J, with 16 bases between. Germline V gene lookup returns CDR1 LNHNV and CDR2 YYDKDF (reference sequence). The CDR3 DNA reads as TGTGCCACCAGCAGAGATAGCGGCCAGGGAGGGTATGGCTACACCTTC. Translated, it gives CATSRDSGQGGYGYTF.

The count of this clone is one. The chain carries TRBV5-1 and TRBJ1-2; unclear D gene. CDR1 is SGHRS, CDR2 YFSETQ, per germline. The CDR3 is made up of 17 amino acids. V was shortened by 3 bases and J by 3 bases, with 21 bases between the two germline ends. As DNA, the CDR3 is TGCGCCAGCAGCTCCCCTCCCTCAAGCTCCGGGTACTATGGCTACACCTTC. It codes for CASSSPPSSSGYYGYTF.

The chain combines TRBV10-3 with TRBJ1-1; D gene unclear. Germline V gives CDR1 ENHRY, CDR2 SYGVKD. The CDR3 is 14 amino acids. Trimming stripped 3 bases from V and 0 bases from J, with 8 bases between. The CDR3 sequence is CAISDRLMNTEAFF. The CDR3 DNA follows: TGTGCCATCAGTGACAGGCTCATGAACACTGAAGCTTTCTTT.

This clone was picked up a small number of times. J is TRBJ2-1 and V is TRBV19, with 14 bases aligning to TRBD2. Germline V gene lookup returns CDR1 LNHDA and CDR2 SQIVND (reference sequence). V lost 1 base, J lost 0 bases, and 8 bases stayed unmatched. The CDR3 covers 20 residues. The CDR3 bases are TGTGCCAGTAGTATAGCCACCGGGACTAGCGGGGGACGCTCCTACAATGAGCAGTTCTTC. Its translation: CASSIATGTSGGRSYNEQFF.

This clone has only a few counts. The V gene is TRBV9, the J gene TRBJ2-1; TRBD2 is a possible D gene (6 bases). Trimming left V 3 bases short and J 5 bases short, with 15 bases between. Germline CDR1 and CDR2: SGDLS and YYNGEE. The CDR3 extends over 15 amino acids. The DNA of the CDR3 is TGTGCCAGCAGCGCAATAGGTCGGAGGGACAATGAGCAGTTCTTC. Its protein is CASSAIGRRDNEQFF.

The V call is TRBV5-8, the J call TRBJ2-7; no reliable D call. The ends were cut back, 0 bases at V and 0 bases at J, with 16 bases in the middle. This CDR3 spans 17 amino acids. The germline V gene encodes CDR1 SGHTS and CDR2 YDEGEE. CDR3 coding DNA: TGTGCCAGCAGCTTGGTCCCCGGCTCCCGGAGCTCCTACGAGCAGTACTTC. This encodes CASSLVPGSRSSYEQYF.

The genes are TRBV6-6 and TRBJ2-7, with D possibly TRBD2 on 6 matching bases. Germline V gene sequence: CDR1 MNHNY, CDR2 SVGAGI (reference sequence). This CDR3 spans 16 amino acids. V lost 0 bases and J 6 bases, leaving 18 bases between the germline ends. This CDR3 reads CASSYSRRGKGSEQYF. The CDR3 DNA sequence: TGTGCCAGCAGTTACTCGCGTCGCGGGAAAGGGTCCGAGCAGTACTTC.

The J gene is TRBJ2-5, the V gene TRBV7-6; TRBD2 is a possible D gene (6 bases). Germline loops: CDR1 SGHVS, CDR2 FNYEAQ. CDR3 length equals 14 residues. The ends were cut back, 5 bases at V and 5 bases at J, with 15 bases in the middle. CDR3 sequence (DNA): TGTGCCAGCAGCCCGTGGGAGGAGGGTGAGACCCAGTACTTC. Translated: CASSPWEEGETQYF.

The chain links TRBV18 to TRBJ2-7; D is possibly TRBD1 (6 bases). Germline V gene sequence: CDR1 KGHSH, CDR2 LQKENI. V gave up 4 bases and J gave up 5 bases, with 24 bases separating them. CDR3 length: 17 amino acids. The CDR3 sequence: CASSLRPGQRPCDEQYF. CDR3 sequence (DNA): TGTGCCAGCTCACTACGACCCGGACAGCGCCCTTGCGACGAGCAGTACTTC.

The J gene is TRBJ2-2, the V gene TRBV2, with 8 bases aligning to TRBD1. CDR1 is SNHLY and CDR2 is FYNNEI in the germline V gene. The V and J ends lost 2 bases and 2 bases, in that order; junction bases with no gene match: 7. This CDR3 has 17 residues. CDR3 nucleotides: TGTGCCAGCAGTGAAACTCCCGGGACAGGCAACACCGGGGAGCTGTTTTTT. Its translation: CASSETPGTGNTGELFF.

The chain carries TRBV18 and TRBJ2-1, with TRBD2 matching over 10 bases. CDR3 length: 16 amino acids. The trim removed 3 bases at V and 4 bases at J, leaving 6 bases unmatched. Germline V gives CDR1 KGHSH, CDR2 LQKENI. The CDR3 bases are TGTGCCAGCTCACCTCCGGGACTAGCGATATACAATGAGCAGTTCTTC. Translated, it gives CASSPPGLAIYNEQFF. Filled out from reference TRBV18 and TRBJ2-1, the complete variable domain reads NAGVMQNPRHLVRRRGQEARLRCSPMKGHSHVYWYRQLPEEGLKFMVYLQKENIIDESGMPKERFSAEFPKEGPSILRIQQVVRGDSAAYFCASSPPGLAIYNEQFFGPGTRLTVL.

The chain combines TRBV27 with TRBJ1-2; TRBD1 aligns across 9 bases. V was pared by 2 bases and J by 4 bases, with 2 bases of the junction left unmatched. CDR1 is MNHEY, CDR2 SMNVEV, per germline (reference sequence). This CDR3 region has 14 residues. CDR3 DNA: TGTGCCAGCAGTTTAACGGGACAGGGCTATGGCTACACCTTC. Residues: CASSLTGQGYGYTF.

The rearrangement uses TRBV19 and TRBJ1-1; no clear D gene. Germline V lookup: CDR1 LNHDA, CDR2 SQIVND (reference sequence). The CDR3 runs to 16 residues. V was shortened by 5 bases and J by 4 bases, with 20 bases between the two germline ends. CDR3 coding DNA: TGTGCCAGTAGTCCACAAGGTCGGAGATACGGCACTGAAGCTTTCTTT. Translation: CASSPQGRRYGTEAFF. Based on the CDR3 plus reference TRBV19 and TRBJ1-1, the full variable domain is DGGITQSPKYLFRKEGQNVTLSCEQNLNHDAMYWYRQDPGQGLRLIYYSQIVNDFQKGDIAEGYSVSREKKESFPLTVTSAQKNPTAFYLCASSPQGRRYGTEAFFGQGTRLTVV.